Below, 10 T cell receptor beta chains from the same sample are listed, as sequenced in a study of blood T cell repertoires in COVID-19. The table came from immunoSEQ multiplex PCR; TCRdb's copy has only in-frame clones and leaves some out. The sample contains 250,000 to 350,000 clones, around 87% of which appear only once. Sequenced: peripheral blood. Receptor source: a woman aged 50 to 60 with active or convalescent COVID-19.

Only one count was recorded for this clone. The chain combines TRBV7-2 with TRBJ2-1; 10 bases fit TRBD2. Trimming cost V 5 bases and J 5 bases; bases outside gene matches: 12. CDR1 SGHTA and CDR2 FQGNSA come from the germline V gene. The CDR3 runs 17 residues. CDR3 region: CASSLSGRAFGDNEQFF. The CDR3 DNA is TGTGCCAGCAGCCTCAGCGGGAGGGCGTTCGGGGACAATGAGCAGTTCTTC. The full variable domain, with the rest looked up from reference TRBV7-2 and TRBJ2-1, is GAGVSQSPSNKVTEKGKDVELRCDPISGHTALYWYRQSLGQGLEFLIYFQGNSAPDKSGLPSDRFSAERTGGSVSTLTIQRTQQEDSAVYLCASSLSGRAFGDNEQFFGPGTRLTVL.

The rearrangement links TRBV5-1 to TRBJ2-7; TRBD2 is a possible D gene (6 bases). The V gene lost 2 bases and the J gene lost 2 bases, with 8 bases spanning the gap. Germline V lookup: CDR1 SGHRS, CDR2 YFSETQ. The CDR3 contains 13 residues. The chain's CDR3 is CASSLSGAYEQYF. Written as DNA, the CDR3 is TGCGCCAGCAGCTTATCGGGGGCCTACGAGCAGTACTTC. The full variable domain, completed using reference TRBV5-1 and TRBJ2-7, is KAGVTQTPRYLIKTRGQQVTLSCSPISGHRSVSWYQQTPGQGLQFLFEYFSETQRNKGNFPGRFSGRQFSNSRSEMNVSTLELGDSALYLCASSLSGAYEQYFGPGTRLTVT.

The genes are TRBV5-1 and TRBJ2-7, with TRBD2 matching 9 bases. Losses at the gene ends were 3 bases for V and 0 bases for J; bases not matched to a gene: 4. CDR1 is SGHRS and CDR2 is YFSETQ in the germline V gene. This CDR3 is 15 amino acids long. CDR3 in DNA: TGCGCCAGCAGCTCCAGCGGGGGGTCCTCCTACGAGCAGTACTTC. It is translated as CASSSSGGSSYEQYF.

The chain employs TRBV6-2 or TRBV6-3 and TRBJ2-2, with a possible D match to TRBD2 (6 bases). With 5 bases removed from V and 5 bases from J, the gap between germline ends came to 12 bases. CDR1 is MNHEY, CDR2 SVGEGT, per germline. The CDR3 contains 14 residues. CDR3 residues: CASSPWGETGELFF. The CDR3 DNA reads as TGTGCCAGCAGTCCCTGGGGGGAGACCGGGGAGCTGTTTTTT.

This clone was picked up one time. This chain links TRBV19 with TRBJ2-7; D might be TRBD2 (7 bases). CDR3 size: 14 residues. Trimming removed 5 bases from V and 2 bases from J, with 13 bases in between. The germline V gene encodes CDR1 LNHDA and CDR2 SQIVND (reference sequence). The CDR3 nucleotides read TGTGCCAGTAGTGTTAGGGGGGGTACCTACGAGCAGTACTTC. This sequence encodes CASSVRGGTYEQYF.

This clone was picked up many times. This chain joins TRBV4-3 and TRBJ2-1, with 12 positions matching TRBD1. This CDR3 is 17 amino acids long. J gave up 6 bases and V 0 bases, and 6 bases lay outside the gene matches. Germline V lookup: CDR1 LGHNA, CDR2 YSLEER. CDR3: CASSQESGTGGSNEQFF. In DNA form, the CDR3 reads TGCGCCAGCAGCCAAGAATCCGGGACAGGGGGCTCCAATGAGCAGTTCTTC.

V usage is TRBV3-1 (or the pseudogene TRBV3-2) and J usage is TRBJ2-1; the D gene is possibly TRBD2 (6 bases). Trimming took 0 bases from V and 4 from J, leaving 22 bases between them. The CDR3 length is 19 residues. Per germline, CDR1 LGHDT and CDR2 YNNKEL (reference sequence). CDR3 nucleotides: TGTGCCAGCAGCCAAGAACTCGGTGGTAGGACTAAGGTATACAATGAGCAGTTCTTC. The encoded protein is CASSQELGGRTKVYNEQFF.

Comments on this clone: The same CDR3 is also encoded by other DNA sequences in this sample. V gene TRBV15 combines with J gene TRBJ1-2, with D possibly matching TRBD1 (5 bases). This CDR3 spans 14 amino acids. CDR1 LNHNV and CDR2 YYDKDF come from the germline V gene (reference sequence). Trimming left V 0 bases short and J 8 bases short, with 13 bases between. CDR3 nucleotide sequence: TGTGCCACCAGCAGAGATCGGGGGTCGGGAGGCTACACCTTC. Translated, it gives CATSRDRGSGGYTF.

The V and J genes are TRBV7-6 and TRBJ2-1; TRBD2 matches 9 bases. The CDR3 is 21 amino acids. Germline-derived CDR1 and CDR2 are SGHVS and FNYEAQ. Trimming at V came to 2 bases and at J to 0 bases, leaving 17 bases not matched to a gene. The CDR3 region is CASSLIASAGGQTSSYNEQFF. The CDR3 nucleotides read TGTGCCAGCAGCTTAATCGCCTCAGCGGGGGGTCAAACTAGCTCCTACAATGAGCAGTTCTTC.

V is TRBV5-1 and J is TRBJ2-1; the match to TRBD2 covers 14 bases. V lost 5 bases to trimming and J lost 8 bases; unmatched junction nucleotides: 6. From germline, CDR1 is SGHRS and CDR2 YFSETQ. The CDR3 covers 15 residues. CDR3 in amino acids: CASSKGLAGVDEQFF. The CDR3 DNA is TGCGCCAGCAGTAAGGGACTAGCGGGAGTCGATGAGCAGTTCTTC. Variable domain in full (rest from reference TRBV5-1 and TRBJ2-1): KAGVTQTPRYLIKTRGQQVTLSCSPISGHRSVSWYQQTPGQGLQFLFEYFSETQRNKGNFPGRFSGRQFSNSRSEMNVSTLELGDSALYLCASSKGLAGVDEQFFGPGTRLTVL.